What follows are 5 T cell receptor beta chains derived from one specimen sequenced in a study of T cell repertoires in cytomegalovirus infection. A single record per CDR3 protein comes from TCRdb applying MiXCR to the reads. The table has about 80,000 distinct CDR3 sequences, about 3.8% seen once. The sequenced sample was PBMCs. The source of these receptors is a human donor in good health (CMV status not recorded). Some clones in this sample may be carry-over from other donors' samples.

This clonotype was detected many times. V is TRBV4-2 and J is TRBJ1-1; the D gene is possibly TRBD1 (6 bases). V gave up 3 bases and J gave up 0 bases, with 17 bases separating them. Germline assignment: CDR1 LGHNA and CDR2 YNFKEQ. The CDR3 loop spans 17 amino acids. CDR3 amino acids: CASSQTSYGQLNTEAFF. The CDR3 DNA reads as TGTGCCAGCAGCCAGACCTCGTACGGACAGCTGAACACTGAAGCTTTCTTT.

This clonotype was observed at least ten times. This chain connects TRBV20-1 to TRBJ1-1; D is unresolved. The CDR3 runs 12 residues. The V gene's germline CDR1 is DFQATT and CDR2 SNEGSKA (reference sequence). Trimming pared 3 bases from V and 1 base from J, leaving 6 bases between. The CDR3 loop is CSARRTNTEAFF. DNA for the CDR3: TGCAGTGCTAGGCGCACGAACACTGAAGCTTTCTTT.

This clonotype came up many times. V is TRBV11-2 and J is TRBJ1-1; no clear D gene. Trimming removed 2 bases at V and 0 bases at J, with 25 bases between. Per germline, CDR1 SGHAT and CDR2 FQNNGV. The CDR3 extends over 20 amino acids. The CDR3 DNA sequence: TGTGCCAGCAGCTTACCGGTGAACAGTAACAGACCACGGATGAACACTGAAGCTTTCTTT. Translating it yields CASSLPVNSNRPRMNTEAFF.

This clonotype occurred many times. V and J are TRBV29-1 and TRBJ1-2; 9 nucleotides match TRBD1. The length of the CDR3 is 15 residues. Trimming cost V 6 bases and J 5 bases; bases outside gene matches: 13. Germline V lookup: CDR1 SQVTM, CDR2 ANQGSEA. CDR3 coding DNA: TGCAGCGTACCTCCCCGAGGACAGGGGAAGTATGGCTACACCTTC. Translating it yields CSVPPRGQGKYGYTF.

In its sample, this clonotype was seen many times. This rearrangement joins TRBV5-5 to TRBJ2-7; tentative D call: TRBD2 (6 bases). This CDR3 is built from 14 residues. V lost 4 bases and J 4 bases, leaving 15 bases between the germline ends. Germline CDR1 is SGHKS and CDR2 is YYEKEE (reference sequence). CDR3 amino acids: CASSALSGVYEQYF. The CDR3 DNA is TGTGCCAGCAGCGCTTTGTCGGGGGTTTACGAGCAGTACTTC.